This T cell receptor (beta chain) was captured by sequencing in a study of T-cell memory formation after mild COVID-19. Study overall: In these data, TCR clusters were largely donor specific.

TCRdb analysed the 5' RACE reads with MiXCR anew, one entry per CDR3 protein. The table has 120,000 to 150,000 distinct CDR3 sequences, 11% to 15% seen once. Whole-study findings and limits: CD4+ bias marked clones expanding day 15 to 37, unlike balanced contracting clones.

Ten or more counts support this clonotype. Its target is unknown. In germline, CDR1 is SGHVS, CDR2 FNYEAQ. The CDR3 has 13 residues. Trimming took 4 bases from V and 5 from J, leaving 11 bases between them. This sequence joins TRBV7-6 and TRBJ2-5, with a weak D call TRBD2 (5 bases). The sample was PBMCs or a T cell subset sorted from them (not recorded which). The sequence was obtained from an adult woman who had mild COVID-19 (a few samples of this study predate the infection). Cell type and time point are not known. The CDR3 DNA is TGTGCCAGCAGCTCAGGACTCTTGGAGACCCAGTACTTC. The encoded protein is CASSSGLLETQYF.